The 15 T cell receptor beta chains presented below share a single source sample, sequenced in a study of blood T cell repertoires in COVID-19. Generated by immunoSEQ multiplex PCR, the TCRdb table keeps only in-frame clones and is missing some. The sample has 85,000 to 95,000 clones, 89% seen once. The sample was peripheral blood. Receptor source: a man in his sixties with COVID-19, enrolled during active disease.

This chain connects TRBV18 to TRBJ2-1; 7 bases match TRBD2. This CDR3 is built from 16 residues. After removal of 3 bases from V and 0 bases from J, the junction contained 5 bases not matched to a gene. Germline lookup yields CDR1 KGHSH and CDR2 LQKENI. CDR3 in amino acids: CASSPKRESSYNEQFF. CDR3 sequence (DNA): TGTGCCAGCTCACCTAAGCGGGAAAGCTCCTACAATGAGCAGTTCTTC.

The sample holds one count of this clone. V gene TRBV24-1 combines with J gene TRBJ2-1, with D possibly being TRBD2 (7 bases). This CDR3 spans 13 amino acids. Trimming took off 0 bases at V and 15 bases at J, with 14 bases between the two ends. The germline gives CDR1 KGHDR, CDR2 SFDVKD. CDR3 amino acids: CATSDLYGGGPFF. The DNA of the CDR3 is TGTGCCACCAGTGATTTGTATGGGGGGGGCCCGTTCTTC.

The rearrangement uses TRBV19 and TRBJ1-5, with a possible D match to TRBD1 (5 bases). Trimming left V 3 bases short and J 0 bases short, with 9 bases between. Per the germline V gene, CDR1 is LNHDA and CDR2 is SQIVND (reference sequence). The CDR3 is made up of 15 amino acids. CDR3 in DNA: TGTGCCAGTAGTATTGGGGGGATTAGCAATCAGCCCCAGCATTTT. Its translation is CASSIGGISNQPQHF.

The chain couples TRBV2 to TRBJ2-6; possible D gene TRBD1, 5 bases. This CDR3 comprises 15 residues. CDR1 and CDR2 from the germline V gene are SNHLY and FYNNEI. The V end was cut by 8 bases, the J end by 2 bases, with 13 bases between. The CDR3 nucleotides read TGTGCCAGCTCCGCAGGGTTCGCTGGGGCCAACGTCCTGACTTTC. Its protein product is CASSAGFAGANVLTF.

J is TRBJ1-2 and V is TRBV4-2; TRBD1 matches at 7 bases. The V segment lost 0 bases and the J segment 5 bases; nucleotides outside the gene matches: 6. This CDR3 region has 15 residues. CDR1 is LGHNA, CDR2 YNFKEQ, per germline. The CDR3 region is CASSQEGTAQYGYTF. The CDR3 region has the DNA TGTGCCAGCAGCCAAGAAGGGACAGCACAATATGGCTACACCTTC.

This chain links TRBV2 with TRBJ1-1, with D perhaps matching TRBD1 (5 bases). Trimming stripped 3 bases from V and 5 bases from J, with 10 bases between. Germline CDR1 and CDR2: SNHLY and FYNNEI. The CDR3 is 13 residues long. The CDR3 region is CASSDRVGTEAFF. DNA for the CDR3: TGTGCCAGCAGTGACAGGGTAGGAACTGAAGCTTTCTTT.

For the CDR3, the DNA is TGCGCCAGCAGCCCCGGACAGGGGAAGGGCGAGCAGTACTTC. It encodes CASSPGQGKGEQYF. V and J are TRBV4-1 and TRBJ2-7; 9 positions agree with TRBD1. Germline-derived CDR1 and CDR2 are MGHRA and YSYEKL. CDR3 size: 14 residues. J lost 6 bases, V lost 4 bases, and 7 bases had no gene match.

The sample holds one count of this clone. The J gene is TRBJ1-2, the V gene TRBV7-2; D is unclear. CDR3 length: 14 residues. V was clipped by 1 base and J by 7 bases, with 13 bases between them. Germline CDR1 SGHTA, CDR2 FQGNSA. The CDR3 DNA reads TGTGCCAGCAGCTTAGATCAGAGGGTTGGTGGCTACACCTTC. Translated, it gives CASSLDQRVGGYTF.

V and J are TRBV11-3 and TRBJ2-7; 7 positions agree with TRBD1. V was pared by 7 bases and J by 6 bases, with 9 bases of the junction left unmatched. The CDR3 length is 13 residues. CDR1 is SGHNT and CDR2 is YENEEA in the germline V gene. The CDR3 here is CASTPTGNGEQYF. CDR3 nucleotides: TGTGCCAGCACCCCGACAGGGAACGGCGAGCAGTACTTC.

The genes are TRBV19 and TRBJ2-1; 8 bases map to TRBD2. The trim removed 7 bases at V and 1 base at J, leaving 12 bases unmatched. CDR1 and CDR2 from the germline V gene are LNHDA and SQIVND (reference sequence). The CDR3 loop spans 17 amino acids. This chain's CDR3 is CASTMIAGTDSYNEQFF. The CDR3 DNA reads TGTGCCAGTACCATGATAGCGGGGACGGATTCCTACAATGAGCAGTTCTTC. Full variable domain (outside the CDR3, taken from reference TRBV19 and TRBJ2-1): DGGITQSPKYLFRKEGQNVTLSCEQNLNHDAMYWYRQDPGQGLRLIYYSQIVNDFQKGDIAEGYSVSREKKESFPLTVTSAQKNPTAFYLCASTMIAGTDSYNEQFFGPGTRLTVL.

This clone appeared a few times. J is TRBJ2-7 and V is TRBV19, with 10 bases identical to TRBD2. CDR1 is LNHDA, CDR2 SQIVND, per germline (reference sequence). The CDR3 is 13 residues long. Trimming at V came to 6 bases and at J to 7 bases, leaving 6 bases not matched to a gene. The CDR3 bases are TGTGCCAGTAGCCCTAGCGGGGGCGGTGAGCAGTACTTC. As protein: CASSPSGGGEQYF.

This clone was seen only once. DNA of the CDR3: TGCGCCAGCAGCTTGGTACAGGGGGACGAAAAACTGTTTTTT. Protein sequence: CASSLVQGDEKLFF. The rearrangement uses TRBV5-1 and TRBJ1-4; 8 bases align to TRBD1. V was pared by 0 bases and J by 8 bases, with 3 bases of the junction left unmatched. Germline V gene data show CDR1 as SGHRS and CDR2 as YFSETQ. The CDR3 spans 14 residues.

The J gene is TRBJ1-2, the V gene TRBV5-1; D is undetermined. The V and J ends lost 0 bases and 6 bases respectively, with 9 bases between them. Per germline, CDR1 SGHRS and CDR2 YFSETQ. This CDR3 has 13 residues. CDR3 in amino acids: CASSLVSRDGYTF. In DNA form, the CDR3 reads TGCGCCAGCAGCTTGGTTTCTCGGGATGGCTACACCTTC.

A note on this clone: One end of the junction fails to match germline, which may point to a read error. In nucleotides, the CDR3 is TGTGCCAGCAGCCAGGGGACTAGCGGGAACTCCGGGGAGCTGTTTTTT. Amino acids: CASSQGTSGNSGELFF. The chain carries TRBV7-2 and TRBJ2-2, with TRBD2 matching over 13 bases. Germline V gives CDR1 SGHTA, CDR2 FQGNSA. This CDR3 is built from 16 residues.

CDR3 nucleotide sequence: TGTGCCACCAGTGGAGAAGCGTGGAGCTCCTACAATGAGCAGTTCTTC. It translates to CATSGEAWSSYNEQFF. The chain combines TRBV24-1 with TRBJ2-1; D uncertain. V lost 5 bases to trimming and J lost 0 bases, with 13 bases between them. This CDR3 region has 16 residues. Germline values: CDR1 KGHDR, CDR2 SFDVKD.